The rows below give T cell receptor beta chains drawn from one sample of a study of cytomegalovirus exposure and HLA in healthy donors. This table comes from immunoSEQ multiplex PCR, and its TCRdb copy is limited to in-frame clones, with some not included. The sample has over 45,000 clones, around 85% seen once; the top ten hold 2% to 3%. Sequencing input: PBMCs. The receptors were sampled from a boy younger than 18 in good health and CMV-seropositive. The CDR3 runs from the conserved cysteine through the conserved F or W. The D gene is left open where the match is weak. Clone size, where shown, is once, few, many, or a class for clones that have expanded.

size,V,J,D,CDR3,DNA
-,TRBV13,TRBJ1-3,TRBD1,CASSSLQGSAGNTIYF,TGTGCCAGCAGCTCGTTACAGGGGTCGGCTGGAAACACCATATATTTT
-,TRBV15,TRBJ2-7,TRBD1,CATSVYRRGPHEQYF,TGTGCCACCAGCGTCTACCGCAGGGGGCCCCACGAGCAGTACTTC
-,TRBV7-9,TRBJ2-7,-,CASSLAPTEQYF,TGTGCCAGCAGCTTAGCCCCGACAGAGCAGTACTTC
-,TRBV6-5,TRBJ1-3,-,CASSYHYSGNTIYF,TGTGCCAGCAGTTACCACTACTCTGGAAACACCATATATTTT
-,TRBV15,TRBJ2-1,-,CASGLGYNEQFF,TGTGCCTCTGGACTCGGCTACAATGAGCAGTTCTTC
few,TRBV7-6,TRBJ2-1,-,CASSPTLGGGNEQFF,TGTGCCAGCAGCCCCACCCTGGGAGGGGGGAATGAGCAGTTCTTC
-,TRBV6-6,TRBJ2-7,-,CASSYSRAGSLEQYF,TGTGCCAGCAGTTACTCCAGGGCAGGTTCTCTCGAGCAGTACTTC
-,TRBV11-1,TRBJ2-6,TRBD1,CASSPAGGSGANVLTF,TGTGCCAGCAGCCCCGCAGGGGGCTCTGGGGCCAACGTCCTGACTTTC
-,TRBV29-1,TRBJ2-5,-,CSVDRPSGARKETQYF,TGCAGCGTTGATCGGCCCTCAGGGGCTCGCAAGGAGACCCAGTACTTC
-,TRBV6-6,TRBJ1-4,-,CASRAGGANEKLFF,TGTGCCAGCAGGGCGGGAGGAGCTAATGAAAAACTGTTTTTT
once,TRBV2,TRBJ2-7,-,CASSPRVLYEQYF,TGTGCCAGCAGTCCGAGGGTCCTCTACGAGCAGTACTTC
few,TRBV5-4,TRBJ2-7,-,CASTPDRGSYEQYF,TGTGCCAGCACCCCGGATAGGGGTTCCTACGAGCAGTACTTC
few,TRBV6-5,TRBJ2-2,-,CASRTRGPLTGELFF,TGTGCCAGCAGAACGCGGGGGCCGCTCACCGGGGAGCTGTTTTTT
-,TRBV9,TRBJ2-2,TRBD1,CASSFGQGTGELFF,TGTGCCAGCAGCTTCGGACAGGGAACCGGGGAGCTGTTTTTT
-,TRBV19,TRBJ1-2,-,CASGQNGYTF,TGTGCCAGCGGACAGAATGGCTACACCTTC
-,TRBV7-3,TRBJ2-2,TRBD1,CASSRQGQGNTGELFF,TGTGCCAGCAGCCGACAGGGACAGGGTAACACCGGGGAGCTGTTTTTT
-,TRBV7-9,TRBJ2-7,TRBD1,CASSLKRTGNFEEAYEQYF,TGTGCCAGCAGCTTAAAAAGGACAGGGAATTTTGAAGAGGCCTACGAGCAGTACTTC
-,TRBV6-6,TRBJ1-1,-,CASISPGALATEAFF,TGTGCCAGCATCTCGCCAGGGGCTCTAGCCACTGAAGCTTTCTTT
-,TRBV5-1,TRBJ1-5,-,CASSQVGGNQPQHF,TGCGCCAGCAGCCAGGTGGGCGGCAATCAGCCCCAGCATTTT
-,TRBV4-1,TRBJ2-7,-,CASSQEAAGRSYEQYF,TGCGCCAGCAGCCAAGAGGCGGCAGGGCGTTCCTACGAGCAGTACTTC
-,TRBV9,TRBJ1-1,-,CASGQDSKEAFF,TGTGCCAGCGGGCAGGACAGCAAAGAAGCTTTCTTT
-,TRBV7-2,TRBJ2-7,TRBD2,CASTTGTSGEILYEQYF,TGTGCCAGCACCACCGGGACTAGCGGGGAGATACTTTACGAGCAGTACTTC
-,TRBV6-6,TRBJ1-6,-,CASSATPTGDNSPLHF,TGTGCCAGCAGTGCCACGCCCACCGGAGATAATTCACCCCTCCACTTT
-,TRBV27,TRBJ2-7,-,CASSLGHEQYF,TGTGCCAGCAGTTTGGGCCACGAGCAGTACTTC
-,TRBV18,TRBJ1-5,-,CASSPDTAQPQHF,TGTGCCAGCTCCCCGGACACCGCACAGCCCCAGCATTTT
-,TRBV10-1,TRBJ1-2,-,CARSPGNFSGTPRNYGYTF,TGCGCCAGGAGTCCTGGTAATTTTTCCGGGACACCTAGGAACTATGGCTACACCTTC
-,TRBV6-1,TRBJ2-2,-,CASPAGPGYTGELFF,TGTGCCAGCCCCGCCGGACCGGGATACACCGGGGAGCTGTTTTTT
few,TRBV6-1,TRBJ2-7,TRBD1,CASSEGDSSYEQYF,TGTGCCAGCAGTGAAGGGGACAGCTCCTACGAGCAGTACTTC
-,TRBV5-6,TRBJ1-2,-,CASSGGDRPYGYTF,TGTGCCAGCAGCGGGGGCGACAGGCCCTATGGCTACACCTTC
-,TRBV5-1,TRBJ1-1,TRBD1,CASRTGQGEVEAFF,TGCGCCAGCAGGACGGGACAGGGGGAGGTTGAAGCTTTCTTT
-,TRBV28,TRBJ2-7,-,CASLSSYEQYF,TGTGCCAGCCTAAGCTCCTACGAGCAGTACTTC
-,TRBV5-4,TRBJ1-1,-,CASSPVLGQRTEAFF,TGTGCCAGCAGCCCCGTCCTTGGACAGAGAACTGAAGCTTTCTTT
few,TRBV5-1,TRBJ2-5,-,CASHATQETQYF,TGCGCCTCCCACGCTACCCAAGAGACCCAGTACTTC
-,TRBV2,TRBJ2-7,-,CASRYGPGGQQYF,TGTGCCAGCAGGTACGGGCCCGGGGGGCAGCAGTACTTC
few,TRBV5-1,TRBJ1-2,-,CASSFSGSEYYGYTF,TGCGCCAGCAGTTTCTCAGGGTCGGAGTACTATGGCTACACCTTC
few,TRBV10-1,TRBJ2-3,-,CASSERRSGLGGTQYF,TGCGCCAGCAGTGAGAGGCGAAGCGGCCTAGGCGGTACGCAGTATTTT
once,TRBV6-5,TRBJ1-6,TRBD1,CASSRWDRKNSPLHF,TGTGCCAGCAGTCGGTGGGACAGGAAGAATTCACCCCTCCACTTT
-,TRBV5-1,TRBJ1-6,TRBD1,CASSVRQGVSPLHF,TGCGCCAGCAGCGTCCGACAGGGAGTTTCACCCCTCCACTTT
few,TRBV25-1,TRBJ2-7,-,CASSDGIPYEQYF,TGTGCCAGCAGTGACGGTATTCCCTACGAGCAGTACTTC
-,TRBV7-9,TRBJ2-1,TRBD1,CASSSRGPGQDYGPEQFF,TGTGCCAGCAGCTCCCGGGGCCCGGGACAGGATTATGGTCCTGAGCAGTTCTTC
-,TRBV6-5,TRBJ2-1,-,CASSYGGWDEQFF,TGTGCCAGCAGTTACGGAGGGTGGGATGAGCAGTTCTTC